The TCR beta chain under discussion was sequenced for a study of vaccination and CD4 T cells after COVID-19. This clonotype came up a few times. Its target is unknown. Treatment specified: roughly 10-day PBMC culture with coronavirus spike peptide pools or control peptides (ViraFEST assay). Following expansion of antigen-specific T cells with peptide pools, ViraFEST then sequenced TCRs. At days 3 and 7, half the medium was exchanged for fresh IL-2 medium. With the Oncomine TCR Beta short-read assay, DNA from cultured CD4+ T cells was sequenced. From the PCR reads, TCRdb called clonotypes with MiXCR, one entry per CDR3 protein. The sample lists approximately 4,000 distinct CDR3 sequences; over 30% were seen once. Germline loops: CDR1 SGHVS, CDR2 FQNEAQ. This CDR3 spans 15 amino acids. Between the trimmed V and J ends, which lost 1 base and 1 base, there was a span of 11 bases.

J is TRBJ2-7 and V is TRBV7-8; no clear D. What was sequenced was CD4+ T cells from blood, cultured in vitro. The clonotype was recovered from a human donor who had recovered from COVID-19. The CDR3, as DNA: TGTGCCAGCAGCTTAGATCCTAGGGCTTCCTACGAGCAGTACTTC. Translated, it gives CASSLDPRASYEQYF. Based on the CDR3 plus reference TRBV7-8 and TRBJ2-7, the full variable domain is GAGVSQSPRYKVAKRGQDVALRCDPISGHVSLFWYQQALGQGPEFLTYFQNEAQLDKSGLPSDRFFAERPEGSVSTLKIQRTQQEDSAVYLCASSLDPRASYEQYFGPGTRLTVT.